The 8 T cell receptor beta chains presented below share a single source sample, sequenced in a study of OX40 agonist ivuxolimab in advanced cancers. TCRdb keeps only in-frame clones here, not all; method: immunoSEQ multiplex PCR. The repertoire includes 55,000 to 70,000 clones, over 75% of them detected once, and around 2.1% sits in the top ten. This specimen consisted of CD4+ or CD8+ T cells sorted from blood, obtained in a trial of the OX40 agonist ivuxolimab. These receptors came from an adult with an advanced solid tumor such as melanoma, head and neck, liver or kidney cancer.

The rearrangement joins TRBV9 to TRBJ2-1; 11 nucleotides agree with TRBD2. The CDR3 loop spans 15 amino acids. The ends lost 4 bases at V and 5 bases at J; junction bases unmatched: 5. The V gene's germline CDR1 is SGDLS and CDR2 YYNGEE. The CDR3 spells CASSSMGLADNEQFF. CDR3 nucleotide sequence: TGTGCCAGCAGCTCCATGGGACTAGCGGACAATGAGCAGTTCTTC. Based on the CDR3 plus reference TRBV9 and TRBJ2-1, the full variable domain is DSGVTQTPKHLITATGQRVTLRCSPRSGDLSVYWYQQSLDQGLQFLIQYYNGEERAKGNILERFSAQQFPDLHSELNLSSLELGDSALYFCASSSMGLADNEQFFGPGTRLTVL.

V usage is TRBV14 and J usage is TRBJ2-5; no definite D call. The ends were cut back, 0 bases at V and 4 bases at J, with 12 bases in the middle. The CDR3 has 15 residues. Germline V gene lookup returns CDR1 SGHDN and CDR2 FVKESK. The CDR3 DNA follows: TGTGCCAGCAGCCAAGAAACCTCGATGGGAGAGACCCAGTACTTC. It translates to CASSQETSMGETQYF.

This clone showed up just once. The rearrangement links TRBV6-5 to TRBJ1-5; D ambiguous. The CDR3 totals 15 residues. Trimming left V 6 bases short and J 0 bases short, with 12 bases between. Germline V gene lookup returns CDR1 MNHEY and CDR2 SVGAGI. CDR3 sequence (DNA): TGTGCCAGCAGCCCACGGGGATATAGCAATCAGCCCCAGCATTTT. Translated: CASSPRGYSNQPQHF.

The genes are TRBV28 and TRBJ1-1; D possibly corresponds to TRBD1 (5 bases). The V gene lost 6 bases and the J gene lost 6 bases, with 14 bases spanning the gap. Germline values: CDR1 MDHEN, CDR2 SYDVKM. The CDR3 has 13 residues. The CDR3: CASRGTARAEAFF. The CDR3, as DNA: TGTGCCAGCAGGGGGACCGCTAGGGCTGAAGCTTTCTTT.

The J gene is TRBJ1-1, the V gene TRBV6-6; 7 bases match TRBD1. With 7 bases clipped from V and 5 bases from J, the junction kept 10 bases outside the gene matches. Germline V CDR1 and CDR2: MNHNY, SVGAGI (reference sequence). This CDR3 is built from 14 residues. CDR3 bases: TGTGCCAGCAACCTACAGGGGTTGACGACTGAAGCTTTCTTT. Translating it yields CASNLQGLTTEAFF.

V gene TRBV5-4 combines with J gene TRBJ2-7; perhaps TRBD2 as D (6 bases). V shed 4 bases and J shed 5 bases, with 16 bases lying between them. The germline V gene encodes CDR1 SGHNT and CDR2 YYREEE (reference sequence). The CDR3 covers 14 residues. In DNA, the CDR3 is TGTGCCAGCAGCCGCGGGACTGCGGTCCACGAGCAGTACTTC. Amino acid sequence: CASSRGTAVHEQYF.

The rearrangement links TRBV7-3 to TRBJ2-3; a possible D gene is TRBD2 (6 bases). Looked up from germline, CDR1 is SGHTA and CDR2 is FQGTGA. The CDR3 spans 16 residues. V lost 0 bases to trimming and J lost 1 base, with 11 bases between them. The CDR3 loop is CASSLTGGVGTDTQYF. The CDR3 nucleotides are TGTGCCAGCAGCTTAACTGGCGGGGTCGGCACAGATACGCAGTATTTT.

The chain couples TRBV4-2 to TRBJ2-2; tentative D call: TRBD1 (6 bases). The CDR3 totals 16 residues. The germline gives CDR1 LGHNA, CDR2 YNFKEQ. Trimming stripped 0 bases from V and 5 bases from J, with 13 bases between. In DNA, the CDR3 is TGTGCCAGCAGCCAAGATGGCAGGGGTAATACCGGGGAGCTGTTTTTT. Residues: CASSQDGRGNTGELFF.